This TCR beta chain was documented in a study of regulatory T cells in long-lasting Graves disease. Sequencing libraries for TCR beta were prepared with iRepertoire HTBI primers and Arm-PCR of CDR3 regions. TCRdb passed the multiplex PCR reads through MiXCR, listing each CDR3 protein once. Here the sample spans approximately 440,000 distinct CDR3 sequences, 20% to 25% being singletons. Findings and caveats of the study: Persistent disease was characterized by preferential usage of TRBV28, TRBJ1-2 and TRBJ2-5.

In its sample, this clonotype was seen many times. Its antigen is currently unknown. V shed 1 base, J shed 5 bases, and the junction held 9 bases outside the gene matches. The germline V gene encodes CDR1 SGHTA and CDR2 FQGNSA. The CDR3 totals 16 residues. Time point denoted: persistent/refractory GD, antithyroid drugs over 5 years with positive TRAb. RNA isolated from PBMCs was used to make the TCR library. This TCR came from a female donor with Graves disease. The material was peripheral blood mononuclear cells (PBMCs), obtained when the disease was refractory, from a patient treated with antithyroid drugs. The V call is TRBV7-2, the J call TRBJ2-5, with 8 nucleotides matching TRBD2. The CDR3 nucleotides read TGTGCCAGCAGCTTAGTTCGGGAGGGCCCTCTGGAGACCCAGTACTTC. Its translation is CASSLVREGPLETQYF.